This passage covers 19 T cell receptor beta chains from one sample sequenced in a study of tumor-infiltrating lymphocytes in primary liver carcinoma. Unsorted whole blood yielded blood RNA, and germline DNA was extracted as well. TCR beta cDNA was prepared out of 500 ng total RNA by means of a constant-region primer. What produced the TCR beta libraries was three nested multiplex PCR rounds using slightly modified ARM-PCR. For approximately 10 cycles apiece, the opening two PCR rounds ran with TRBV1-TRBV30 forward primers and a C-beta reverse primer. Each CDR3 protein gets one entry after TCRdb re-called the multiplex PCR reads with MiXCR. The sample lists 300,000 to 400,000 distinct CDR3 sequences, less than 65% occurring once. The source material was peripheral blood. These receptors came from a man in his forties with primary liver carcinoma and hepatitis B virus infection.

This clonotype was recorded many times. The chain has TRBV4-3 and TRBJ1-1, with no clear D. CDR1 and CDR2 (germline): LGHNA, YSLEER. Trimming left V 0 bases short and J 1 base short, with 12 bases between. CDR3 length: 16 amino acids. CDR3 sequence (DNA): TGCGCCAGCAGCCAAGATCCGCTTGCCAGGAACACTGAAGCTTTCTTT. This translates into CASSQDPLARNTEAFF.

The J gene is TRBJ2-5, the V gene TRBV5-1, with D maybe TRBD1 (6 bases). The ends were cut back, 9 bases at V and 4 bases at J, with 13 bases in the middle. Per germline, CDR1 SGHRS and CDR2 YFSETQ. This CDR3 has 12 residues. The CDR3 DNA reads TGCGCCAACAGGCAGGGGACAGAGACCCAGTACTTC. This codes for CANRQGTETQYF.

As regards this clonotype: This may arise from a read error, as a much more abundant clone is one base away. The gene calls are TRBV6-1 and TRBJ2-3; 7 bases are shared with TRBD2. This CDR3 comprises 15 residues. V shed 0 bases and J 8 bases; nucleotides not matched to a gene: 8. Germline values: CDR1 MNHNS, CDR2 SASEGT. The CDR3 DNA is TGTGCCAGCAGTGAAGCGGCACTAGCGCGCCGTACGCAGTATTTT. Protein product: CASSEAALARRTQYF.

Turning to this clonotype: A much larger clone lies a single base off, so this may be a read error. V gene TRBV10-3 combines with J gene TRBJ2-1; D possibly corresponds to TRBD1 (5 bases). Per the germline V gene, CDR1 is ENHRY and CDR2 is SYGVKD. The CDR3 is 20 amino acids. DNA of the CDR3: TGTGCCATCAGCCAAGGGGTGGCTAGTAGTCAAGGCCCCGGCCACAATAAGCAGTTCTTC. Translating gives CAISQGVASSQGPGHNKQFF.

The chain employs TRBV2 and TRBJ2-7; D is uncertain. CDR3 length: 15 amino acids. Germline V gives CDR1 SNHLY, CDR2 FYNNEI. Trimming shortened V by 8 bases and J by 2 bases, and 19 bases separated the two germline ends. The CDR3 DNA sequence: TGTGCCAGCGGGCCACAACTTGGACGGACCTACGAGCAGTACTTC. It translates to CASGPQLGRTYEQYF.

This chain uses TRBV5-4 with TRBJ2-3; the match to TRBD2 covers 7 bases. V trimming: 7 bases; J trimming: 2 bases; junction bases outside the gene matches: 10. This CDR3 contains 15 residues. Germline V gene data show CDR1 as SGHNT and CDR2 as YYREEE (reference sequence). CDR3 region: CASCSSAGNTDTQYF. In DNA form, the CDR3 reads TGTGCCAGCTGCTCCTCAGCGGGAAACACAGATACGCAGTATTTT.

As concerns this clonotype: A read error is possible here, since a much larger clone lies one base away. This chain joins TRBV6-6 and TRBJ2-7; D is uncertain. The CDR3 covers 16 residues. Trimming removed 2 bases from V and 3 bases from J, with 17 bases in between. Germline CDR1 MNHNY, CDR2 SVGAGI (reference sequence). The DNA for the CDR3 is TGTGCCAGCAGTTACGGAGTCCGCGAGGAACACTACGAGCAGTACTTC. Translating it yields CASSYGVREEHYEQYF.

By sample share, this clonotype is medium-sized. V usage is TRBV11-2 and J usage is TRBJ1-4, with 7 bases matching TRBD1. Per germline, CDR1 SGHAT and CDR2 FQNNGV. The CDR3 spans 13 residues. Unmatched junction bases numbered 3, after V lost 3 bases and J lost 8 bases. As DNA, the CDR3 is TGTGCCAGCAGCTTTCCAGGGGGGGAAAAACTGTTTTTT. It yields the protein CASSFPGGEKLFF.

V and J are TRBV21-1 and TRBJ2-1. TRBV21-1 corresponds to a pseudogene. The CDR3 has 13 residues. Written as DNA, the CDR3 is TGTGCCAGCAGCAAAGGACGGAACAATGAGCAGTTCTTC. Translating it yields CASSKGRNNEQFF.

As for this clonotype: One junction end does not reproduce the germline sequence, and a read error may be involved. J is TRBJ2-7 and V is TRBV11-2; the D is unclear. Germline V gene data show CDR1 as SGHAT and CDR2 as FQNNGV. The CDR3 length is 14 residues. The CDR3 loop reads CVSIQGGGTYEQYF. The CDR3 DNA reads TGTGTCAGCATACAAGGTGGCGGTACCTACGAGCAGTACTTC.

This clonotype has just one count. The chain carries TRBV25-1 and TRBJ2-6; D remains ambiguous. The V and J ends lost 3 bases and 1 base respectively, with 7 bases between them. This CDR3 comprises 15 residues. From germline, CDR1 is MGHDK and CDR2 SYGVNS. The CDR3 DNA is TGTGCCAGCAGTGACCCTTTTTCTGGGGCCAACGTCCTGACTTTC. Amino acid sequence: CASSDPFSGANVLTF. The full variable domain, its missing parts supplied by reference TRBV25-1 and TRBJ2-6, is EADIYQTPRYLVIGTGKKITLECSQTMGHDKMYWYQQDPGMELHLIHYSYGVNSTEKGDLSSESTVSRIRTEHFPLTLESARPSHTSQYLCASSDPFSGANVLTFGAGSRLTVL.

This sequence joins TRBV13 and TRBJ2-1, with 11 bases fitting TRBD2. The CDR3 is 17 residues long. CDR1 is PRHDT, CDR2 FYEKMQ, per germline (reference sequence). The V gene end was trimmed by 5 bases and the J gene end by 9 bases; junction bases not matched to a gene: 15. The CDR3 spells CASSTPKLAGVRSEQFF. The CDR3 bases are TGTGCCAGCAGCACCCCCAAACTAGCGGGAGTAAGGAGTGAGCAGTTCTTC.

About this clonotype: Since a much larger clone is just one base distant, this may be a read error. This chain uses TRBV4-2 with TRBJ2-2; possibly TRBD2 for D (6 bases). CDR1 is LGHNA and CDR2 is YNFKEQ in the germline V gene. The CDR3 extends over 15 amino acids. CDR3 sequence reads: CTSSSSLRGTGELFF. CDR3 sequence (DNA): TGTACCAGCAGCTCAAGCCTCCGGGGGACCGGGGAGCTGTTTTTT.

About this clonotype itself: A much larger clone lies one base from this, so it may be a read error. Given the absence of the conserved phenylalanine or tryptophan at the CDR3 end, a read error is likely. The chain couples TRBV5-6 to TRBJ1-2; maybe TRBD1 (5 bases). Deletions cut 3 bases from V and 7 bases from J, with 16 bases between. CDR1 is SGHDT and CDR2 is YYEEEE in the germline V gene. CDR3 length: 14 residues. The CDR3 loop is CASSWSGADSGYTS. The CDR3 nucleotides read TGTGCCAGCAGCTGGAGCGGGGCCGACAGTGGCTACACCTCC.

As regards this clonotype: Given a much more abundant clone one base away, this may be a read error. V usage is TRBV4-1 and J usage is TRBJ2-5; 10 nucleotides match TRBD1. Germline V CDR1 and CDR2: MGHRA, YSYEKL. CDR3 length equals 14 residues. CDR3 nucleotides: TGCACCAGCAGCCAGAAAGGACAGGGGGGCGTCCAGTACTTC. This sequence encodes CTSSQKGQGGVQYF.

To note about this clonotype: A junction boundary mismatches the germline segment, possibly from a read error. The chain uses TRBV12-3 or TRBV12-4 and TRBJ1-2; TRBD1 matches at 8 bases. The CDR3 runs 12 residues. In DNA form, the CDR3 reads TGTGCCAGCAATCCCGGACAGGGCTTCCACAACTTC. Protein: CASNPGQGFHNF.

With regard to this clonotype: Germline and junction disagree at one end, which may indicate a read error. CDR3 sequence: CGSSLVPTGTGLSFWELFF. CDR3 in DNA: TGTGGCAGCAGCTTAGTCCCAACGGGGACAGGGTTAAGTTTCTGGGAGCTGTTTTTT. This rearrangement joins TRBV11-2 to TRBJ2-2, with 9 bases lining up with TRBD1. In germline, CDR1 is SGHAT, CDR2 FQNNGV. This CDR3 is 19 amino acids long. Supplemented by reference TRBV11-2 and TRBJ2-2, the full variable domain reads EAGVAQSPRYKIIEKRQSVAFWCNPISGHATLYWYQQILGQGPKLLIQFQNNGVVDDSQLPKDRFSAERLKGVDSTLKIQPAKLEDSAVYLCGSSLVPTGTGLSFWELFFGEGSRLTVL.

This clonotype was counted many times. The chain links TRBV6-5 to TRBJ2-6; 8 nucleotides align to TRBD1. The CDR3 is 16 amino acids. Per germline, CDR1 MNHEY and CDR2 SVGAGI. V lost 4 bases to trimming and J lost 3 bases; unmatched junction nucleotides: 5. The CDR3 sequence is CASSFRGLYGANVLTF. In nucleotides, the CDR3 is TGTGCCAGCAGTTTCAGGGGGCTTTATGGGGCCAACGTCCTGACTTTC.

On this clonotype: At one boundary the junction diverges from the germline segment, which might be a read error. V is TRBV6-2 or TRBV6-3 and J is TRBJ2-7; TRBD2 is a possible D gene (6 bases). The CDR3 is 16 amino acids. CDR1 is MNHEY and CDR2 is SVGEGT in the germline V gene. The CDR3 sequence: CASSSIYRRDSYEQYF. The CDR3 DNA follows: TGTGCCAGCAGTTCTATCTACAGAAGGGACTCCTACGAGCAGTATTTC.